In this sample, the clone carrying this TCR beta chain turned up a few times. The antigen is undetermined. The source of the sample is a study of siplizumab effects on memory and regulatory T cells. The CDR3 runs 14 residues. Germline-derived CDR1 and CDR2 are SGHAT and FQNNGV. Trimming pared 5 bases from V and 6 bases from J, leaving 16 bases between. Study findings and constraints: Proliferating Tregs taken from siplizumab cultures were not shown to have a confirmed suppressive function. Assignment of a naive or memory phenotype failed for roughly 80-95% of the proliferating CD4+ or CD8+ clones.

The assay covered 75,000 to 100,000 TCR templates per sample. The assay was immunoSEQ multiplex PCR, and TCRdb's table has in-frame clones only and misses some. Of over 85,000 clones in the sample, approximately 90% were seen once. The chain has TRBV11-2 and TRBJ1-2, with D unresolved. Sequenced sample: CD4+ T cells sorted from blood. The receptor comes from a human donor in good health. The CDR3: CASSPRRLTHGYTF. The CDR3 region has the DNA TGTGCCAGCAGCCCACGACGTCTGACGCATGGCTACACCTTC.